The clone carrying this T cell receptor (beta chain) was counted at least ten times. The data belong to a study of immune heterogeneity within non-small cell lung tumors. Turning to the study itself: Classification of the tumors gave several squamous cell carcinomas, about 10 non-squamous carcinomas and 1 not otherwise specified.

The authors amplified TCR beta CDR3 by multiplex PCR with 32 V and 13 J primers. Each CDR3 protein is one row after TCRdb ran MiXCR on the multiplex PCR reads. The profile shows about 22,000 distinct CDR3 sequences, around a quarter of them singletons. Germline loops: CDR1 SGHRS, CDR2 YFSETQ. V was pared by 5 bases and J by 8 bases, with 13 bases between. The CDR3 contains 13 residues. Bulk tumor genomic DNA, roughly 660 ng per sample, was used as template. In surgery, several biopsies were collected from each primary tumor at widely spaced sites. Patients had untreated, newly diagnosed non-small cell lung cancer and underwent curative surgery. Everyone who gave samples had just been diagnosed with non-small cell lung cancer and was having surgery with curative intent.

Sequencing input: lung tumor tissue. This chain joins TRBV5-1 and TRBJ1-4; tentatively, D is TRBD1 (5 bases). This sequence originates from a man aged 35-49 years with non-small cell lung cancer. The CDR3 bases are TGCGCCAGCAGGCGGGGGGTCGAGGAAAAACTGTTTTTT. Amino acid sequence: CASRRGVEEKLFF.